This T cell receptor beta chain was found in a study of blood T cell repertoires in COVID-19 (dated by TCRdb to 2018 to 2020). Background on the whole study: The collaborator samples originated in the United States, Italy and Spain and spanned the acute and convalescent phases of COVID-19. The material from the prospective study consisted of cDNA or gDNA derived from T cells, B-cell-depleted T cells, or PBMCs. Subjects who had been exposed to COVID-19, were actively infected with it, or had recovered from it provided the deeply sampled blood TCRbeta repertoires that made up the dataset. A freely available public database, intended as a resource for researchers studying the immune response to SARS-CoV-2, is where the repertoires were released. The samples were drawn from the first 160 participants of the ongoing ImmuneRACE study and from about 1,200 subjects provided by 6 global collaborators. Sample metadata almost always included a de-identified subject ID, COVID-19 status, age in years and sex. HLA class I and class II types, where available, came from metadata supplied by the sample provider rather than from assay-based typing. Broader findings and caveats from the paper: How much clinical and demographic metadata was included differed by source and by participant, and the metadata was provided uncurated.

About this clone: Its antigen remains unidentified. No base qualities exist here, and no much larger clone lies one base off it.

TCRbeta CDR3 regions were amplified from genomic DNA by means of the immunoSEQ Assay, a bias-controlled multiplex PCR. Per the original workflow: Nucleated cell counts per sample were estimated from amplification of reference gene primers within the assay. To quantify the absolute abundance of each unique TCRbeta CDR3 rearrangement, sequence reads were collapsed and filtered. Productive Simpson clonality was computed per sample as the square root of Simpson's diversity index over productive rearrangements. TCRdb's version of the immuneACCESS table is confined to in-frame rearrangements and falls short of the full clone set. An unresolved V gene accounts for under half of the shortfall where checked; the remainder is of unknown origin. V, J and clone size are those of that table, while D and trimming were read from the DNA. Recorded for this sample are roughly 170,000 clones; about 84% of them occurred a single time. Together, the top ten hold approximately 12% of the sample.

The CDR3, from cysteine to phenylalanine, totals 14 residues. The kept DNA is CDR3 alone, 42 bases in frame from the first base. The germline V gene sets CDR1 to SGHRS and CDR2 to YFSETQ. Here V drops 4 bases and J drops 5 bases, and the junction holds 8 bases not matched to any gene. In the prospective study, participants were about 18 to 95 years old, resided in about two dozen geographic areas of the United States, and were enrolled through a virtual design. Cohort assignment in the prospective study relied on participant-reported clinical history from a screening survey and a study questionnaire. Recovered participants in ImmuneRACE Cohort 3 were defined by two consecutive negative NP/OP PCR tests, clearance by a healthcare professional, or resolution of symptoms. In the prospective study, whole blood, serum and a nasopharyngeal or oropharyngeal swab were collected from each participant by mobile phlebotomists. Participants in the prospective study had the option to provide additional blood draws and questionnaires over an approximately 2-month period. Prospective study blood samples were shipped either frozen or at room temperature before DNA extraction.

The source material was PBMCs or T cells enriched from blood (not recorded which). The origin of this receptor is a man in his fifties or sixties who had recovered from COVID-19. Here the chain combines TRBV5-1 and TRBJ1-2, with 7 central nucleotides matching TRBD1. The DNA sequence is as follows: TGCGCCAGCAGCCCCGGACAGGCTTGGTATGGCTACACCTTC. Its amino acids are CASSPGQAWYGYTF.